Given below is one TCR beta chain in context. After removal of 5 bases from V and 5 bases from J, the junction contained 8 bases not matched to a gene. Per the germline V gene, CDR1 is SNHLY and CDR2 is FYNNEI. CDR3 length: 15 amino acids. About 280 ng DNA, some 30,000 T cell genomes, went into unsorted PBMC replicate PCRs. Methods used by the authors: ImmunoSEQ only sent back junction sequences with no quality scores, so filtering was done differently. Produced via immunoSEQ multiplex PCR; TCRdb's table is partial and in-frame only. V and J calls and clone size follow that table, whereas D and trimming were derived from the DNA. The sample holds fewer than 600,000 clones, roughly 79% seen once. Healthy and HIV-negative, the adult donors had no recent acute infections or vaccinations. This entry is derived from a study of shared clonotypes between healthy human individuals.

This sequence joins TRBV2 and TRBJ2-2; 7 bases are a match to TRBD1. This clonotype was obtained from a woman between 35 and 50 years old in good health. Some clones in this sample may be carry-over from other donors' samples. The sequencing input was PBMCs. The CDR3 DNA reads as TGTGCCAGCAGTCTCACAGGGGTGGGAACCGGGGAGCTGTTTTTT. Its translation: CASSLTGVGTGELFF.